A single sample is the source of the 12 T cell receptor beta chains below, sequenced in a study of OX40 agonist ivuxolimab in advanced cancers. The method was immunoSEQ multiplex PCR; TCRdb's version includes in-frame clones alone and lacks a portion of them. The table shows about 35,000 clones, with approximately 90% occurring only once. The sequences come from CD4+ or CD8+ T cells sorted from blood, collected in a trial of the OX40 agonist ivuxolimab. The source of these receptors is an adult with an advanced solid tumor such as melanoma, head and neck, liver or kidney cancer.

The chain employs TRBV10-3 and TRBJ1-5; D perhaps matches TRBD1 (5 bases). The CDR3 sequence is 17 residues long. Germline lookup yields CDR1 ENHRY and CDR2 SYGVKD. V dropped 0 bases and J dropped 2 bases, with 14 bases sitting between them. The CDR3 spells CAISESIPGPGNQPQHF. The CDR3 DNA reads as TGTGCCATCAGTGAGTCAATACCGGGACCCGGCAATCAGCCCCAGCATTTT.

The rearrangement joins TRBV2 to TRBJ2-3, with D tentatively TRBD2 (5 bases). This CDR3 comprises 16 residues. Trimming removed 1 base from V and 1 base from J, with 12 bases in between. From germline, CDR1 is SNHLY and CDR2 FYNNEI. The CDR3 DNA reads TGTGCCAGCAGTGAAGGAATTGGACTCCGCACAGATACGCAGTATTTT. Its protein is CASSEGIGLRTDTQYF.

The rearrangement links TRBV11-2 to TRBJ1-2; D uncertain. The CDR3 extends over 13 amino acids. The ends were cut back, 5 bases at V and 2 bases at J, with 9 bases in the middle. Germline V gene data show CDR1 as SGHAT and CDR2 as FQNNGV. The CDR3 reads CASSPGLNYGYTF. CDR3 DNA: TGTGCCAGCAGCCCGGGGTTGAACTATGGCTACACCTTC.

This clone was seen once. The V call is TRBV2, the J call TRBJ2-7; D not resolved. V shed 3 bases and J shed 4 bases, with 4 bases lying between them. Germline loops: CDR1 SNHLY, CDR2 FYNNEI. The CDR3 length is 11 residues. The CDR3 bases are TGTGCCAGCAGTGATACGTACGAGCAGTACTTC. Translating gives CASSDTYEQYF.

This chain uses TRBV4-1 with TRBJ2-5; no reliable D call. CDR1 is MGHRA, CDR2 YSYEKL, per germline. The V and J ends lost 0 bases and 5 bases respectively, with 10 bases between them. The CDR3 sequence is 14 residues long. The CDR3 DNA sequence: TGCGCCAGCAGCCAAGAGCTGGGGTGGGAGACCCAGTACTTC. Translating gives CASSQELGWETQYF.

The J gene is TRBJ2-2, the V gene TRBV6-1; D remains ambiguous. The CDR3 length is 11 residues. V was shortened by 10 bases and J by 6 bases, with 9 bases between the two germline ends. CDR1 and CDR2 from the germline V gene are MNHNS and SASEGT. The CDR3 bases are TGTGCCACCTCGGTGTCCGGGGAGCTGTTTTTT. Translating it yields CATSVSGELFF.

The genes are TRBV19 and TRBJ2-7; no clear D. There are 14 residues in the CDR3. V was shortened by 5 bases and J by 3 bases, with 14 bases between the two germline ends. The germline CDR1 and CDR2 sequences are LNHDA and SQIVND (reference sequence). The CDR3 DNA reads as TGTGCCAGTAGTTGGCAGTTTTATGACTACGAGCAGTACTTC. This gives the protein CASSWQFYDYEQYF.

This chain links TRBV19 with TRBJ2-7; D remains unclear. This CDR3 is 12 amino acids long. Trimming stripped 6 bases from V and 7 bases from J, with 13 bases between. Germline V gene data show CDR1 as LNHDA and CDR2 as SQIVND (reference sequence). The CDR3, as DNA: TGTGCCAGTAGCCCCTTCCCCGGAGAGCAGTACTTC. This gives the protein CASSPFPGEQYF.

CDR3 sequence: CASSFDAGSSYNEQFF. In DNA, the CDR3 is TGTGCCAGCAGTTTTGATGCGGGAAGCTCCTACAATGAGCAGTTCTTC. V usage is TRBV28 and J usage is TRBJ2-1; perhaps TRBD2 as D (6 bases). Germline CDR1 is MDHEN and CDR2 is SYDVKM. Trimming removed 3 bases from V and 0 bases from J, with 12 bases in between. The CDR3 sequence is 16 residues long.

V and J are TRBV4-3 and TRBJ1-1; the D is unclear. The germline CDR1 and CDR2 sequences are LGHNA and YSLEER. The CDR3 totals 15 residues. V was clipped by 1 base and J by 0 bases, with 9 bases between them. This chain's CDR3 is CASSQVRRLNTEAFF. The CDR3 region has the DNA TGCGCCAGCAGCCAAGTACGACGGCTGAACACTGAAGCTTTCTTT.

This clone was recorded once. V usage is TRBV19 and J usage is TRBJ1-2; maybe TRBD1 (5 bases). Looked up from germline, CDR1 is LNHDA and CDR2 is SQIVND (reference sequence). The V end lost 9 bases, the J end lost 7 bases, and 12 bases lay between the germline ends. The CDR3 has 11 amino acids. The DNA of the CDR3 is TGTGCCAGCCTCCAGGGTGTTGGCTACACCTTC. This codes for CASLQGVGYTF.

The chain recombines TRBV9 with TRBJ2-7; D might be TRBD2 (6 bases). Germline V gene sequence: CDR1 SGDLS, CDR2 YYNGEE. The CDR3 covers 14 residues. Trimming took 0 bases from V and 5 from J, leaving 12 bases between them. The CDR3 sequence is CASSVETQRDEQYF. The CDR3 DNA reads TGTGCCAGCAGCGTAGAAACTCAGCGGGACGAGCAGTACTTC.